This TCR beta chain appears in the sequencing data of a study of CD8+CD57+ T cells in acquired aplastic anemia. Both TCR beta VDJ combination and CDR3 sequence profiling were carried out. Genomic DNA was the template for this profiling. One entry per CDR3 protein results from TCRdb running MiXCR on the reads. The profile shows fewer than 300,000 distinct CDR3 sequences, roughly 80% of them singletons. CD8+CD57+ cell expansion, shown by flow cytometry, had occurred in the patients selected for sequencing. Every patient was diagnosed with severe acquired aplastic anemia. A word on this clonotype: A junction boundary mismatches the germline segment, possibly from a read error.

The sample consisted of sorted CD4+, CD8+, or CD8+CD57+ T cells (not recorded which) from PBMCs. This TCR came from a human donor with aplastic anemia.

The CDR3 nucleotides read TGTGCCAGCAGCGCGGCCGGGGAGTCTAATGAACAACTGCTTTTT. Translating it yields CASSAAGESNEQLLF. The chain recombines TRBV7-2 with TRBJ1-4; D gene uncertain. The CDR3 totals 15 residues. CDR1 is SGHTA, CDR2 FQGNSA, per germline.